The source of this T cell receptor beta chain is a study of CD8+CD57+ T cells in acquired aplastic anemia. Study summary: Sorting CD4+ and CD8+ cells gave DNA averaging approximately 3 ug. Healthy donor CD4+ samples were sequenced to a depth that averaged roughly 10 million reads.

Study-level findings and limits: Researchers report that around 30 CD8+ CDR3 sequences appeared in both patients and controls.

CDR1 is DFQATT, CDR2 SNEGSKA, per germline (reference sequence). The CDR3 loop spans 15 amino acids. The germline V and J ends were trimmed by 3 bases and 4 bases, with 16 bases remaining between them. Regarding this clonotype: Its antigen is still unknown.

The study profiled TCR beta VDJ and CDR3 using genomic DNA as template. TCRdb passed the reads through MiXCR, listing each CDR3 protein once. The repertoire holds 180,000 or so distinct CDR3 sequences, with around half as singletons. The receptor's source is a human donor in good health. Sequencing was carried out using sorted CD4+, CD8+, or CD8+CD57+ T cells (not recorded which) from PBMCs. The rearrangement links TRBV20-1 to TRBJ1-3; TRBD1 might be the D (5 bases). This chain's CDR3 is CSASRGGTLGNTIYF. CDR3 bases: TGCAGTGCTAGCCGAGGTGGGACCCTGGGAAACACCATATATTTT.